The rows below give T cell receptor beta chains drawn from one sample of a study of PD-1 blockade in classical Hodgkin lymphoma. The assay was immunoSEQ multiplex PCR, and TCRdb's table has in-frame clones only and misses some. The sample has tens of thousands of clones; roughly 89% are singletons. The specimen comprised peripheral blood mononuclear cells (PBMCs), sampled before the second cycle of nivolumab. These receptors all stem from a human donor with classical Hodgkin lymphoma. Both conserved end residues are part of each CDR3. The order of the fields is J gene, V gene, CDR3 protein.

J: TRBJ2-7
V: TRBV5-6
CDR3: CASSLGPWDEQYF

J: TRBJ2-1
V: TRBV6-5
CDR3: CASSPGLDSYNEQFF

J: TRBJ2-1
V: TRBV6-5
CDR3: CASSQRGAGKNEQFF

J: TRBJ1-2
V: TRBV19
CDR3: CASSVKSGGYGYTF

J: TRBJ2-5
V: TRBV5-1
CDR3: CASSPEGGAGETQYF

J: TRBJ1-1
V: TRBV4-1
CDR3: CASSQELGGFWAFF

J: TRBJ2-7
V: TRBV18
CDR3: CASSPGSPDEQYF

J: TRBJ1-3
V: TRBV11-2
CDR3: CASSPPYYRDSGNTIYF

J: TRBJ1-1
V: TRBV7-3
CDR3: CASSSHRGTEAFF

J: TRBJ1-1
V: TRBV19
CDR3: CASSIRDGNTEAFF

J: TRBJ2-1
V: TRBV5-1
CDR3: CASSDRDRSYNEQFF

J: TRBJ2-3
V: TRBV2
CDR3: CASSELYSLGDTQYF

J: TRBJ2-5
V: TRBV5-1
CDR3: CASRTALQETQYF

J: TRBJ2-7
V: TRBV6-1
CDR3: CASSDSRDRQYF

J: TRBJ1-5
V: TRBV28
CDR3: CASSLTGKQPQHF

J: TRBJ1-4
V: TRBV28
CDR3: CASSLGGQGDEKLFF

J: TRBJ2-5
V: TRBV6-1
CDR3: CASSEGRETQYF

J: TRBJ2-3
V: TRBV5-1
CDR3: CASSPAGATDTQYF

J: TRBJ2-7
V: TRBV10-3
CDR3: CAISESGGVLGFYEQYF

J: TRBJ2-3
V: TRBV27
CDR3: CASSTGQSTDTQYF

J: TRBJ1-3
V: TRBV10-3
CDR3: CAIGTPGNTIYF

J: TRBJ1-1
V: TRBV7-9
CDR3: CASSLEGGGTEAFF

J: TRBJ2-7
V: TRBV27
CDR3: CASSLRGTAISSYEQYF

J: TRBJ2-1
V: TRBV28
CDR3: CASRGSGGMAQFF

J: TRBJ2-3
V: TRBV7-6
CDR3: CASSFVAGGNTDTQYF

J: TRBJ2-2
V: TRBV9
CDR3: CASSPRTGSGTGELFF

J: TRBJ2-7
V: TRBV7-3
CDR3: CASSLIFGQGKIYEQYF

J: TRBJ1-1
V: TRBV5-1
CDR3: CASSLREGAEAFF

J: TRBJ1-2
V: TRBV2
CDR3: CASGQGFPFYGYTF

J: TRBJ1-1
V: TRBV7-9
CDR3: CASSPDPSGVTEAFF

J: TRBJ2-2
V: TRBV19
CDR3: CASSIDPPQYTGELFF

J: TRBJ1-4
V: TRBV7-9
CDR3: CASSPSGEANEKLFF

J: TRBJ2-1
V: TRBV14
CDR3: CASSPGQPSHLNEQFF

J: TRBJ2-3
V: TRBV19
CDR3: CASSPGLAGGLGTDTQYF

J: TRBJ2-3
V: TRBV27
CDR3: CASSLSDPSTDTQYF

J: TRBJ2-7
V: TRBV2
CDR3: CASRGGLASSGEQYF

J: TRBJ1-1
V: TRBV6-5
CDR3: CASSSGGGGFSEAFF

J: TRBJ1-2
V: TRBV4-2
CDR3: CASRLRTGYGYTF

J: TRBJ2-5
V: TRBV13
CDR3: CASSLLSGQGARLETQYF

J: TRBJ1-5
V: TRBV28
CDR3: CASSLQGVEQPQHF

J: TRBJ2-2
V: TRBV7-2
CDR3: CASSSYRDGELFF

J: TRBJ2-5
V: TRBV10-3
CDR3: CAISEPGTTQETQYF

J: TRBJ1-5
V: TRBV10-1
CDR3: CASSERHSSSDQPQHF

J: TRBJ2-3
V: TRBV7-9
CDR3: CASSLVGLADFADTQYF

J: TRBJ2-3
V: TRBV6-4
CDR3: CASSDIAGGPEDTQYF

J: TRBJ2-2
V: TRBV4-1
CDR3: CASSQVRLMRGRHTGELFF